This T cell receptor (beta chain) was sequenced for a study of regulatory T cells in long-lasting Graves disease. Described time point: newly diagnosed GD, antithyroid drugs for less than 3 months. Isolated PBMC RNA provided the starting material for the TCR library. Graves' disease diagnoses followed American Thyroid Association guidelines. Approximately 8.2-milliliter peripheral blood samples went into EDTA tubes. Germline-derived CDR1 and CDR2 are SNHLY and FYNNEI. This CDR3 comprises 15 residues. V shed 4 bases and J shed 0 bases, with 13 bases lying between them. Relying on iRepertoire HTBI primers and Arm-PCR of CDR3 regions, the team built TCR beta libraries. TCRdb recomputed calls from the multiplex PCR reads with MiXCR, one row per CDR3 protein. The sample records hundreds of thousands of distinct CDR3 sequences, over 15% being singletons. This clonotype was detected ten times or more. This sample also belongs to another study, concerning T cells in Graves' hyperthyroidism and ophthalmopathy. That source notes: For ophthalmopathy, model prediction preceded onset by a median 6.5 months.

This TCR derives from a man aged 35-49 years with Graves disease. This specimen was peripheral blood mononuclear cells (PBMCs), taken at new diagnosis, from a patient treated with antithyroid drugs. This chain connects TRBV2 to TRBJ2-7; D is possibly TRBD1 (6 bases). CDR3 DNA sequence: TGTGCCAGCAGTGGGACCGGACAGAACTCCTACGAGCAGTACTTC. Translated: CASSGTGQNSYEQYF.